This paragraph reports one T cell receptor beta chain. Its antigen is still unknown. This sample is part of a study of neoadjuvant nivolumab and ipilimumab in lung cancer. Generated by immunoSEQ multiplex PCR, the TCRdb table keeps only in-frame clones and is missing some. The table lists some 9,100 clones, around 77% of them singletons. The CDR3 length is 14 residues. Per the germline V gene, CDR1 is SGHNT and CDR2 is YYREEE (reference sequence). V was shortened by 0 bases and J by 3 bases, with 9 bases between the two germline ends. The study's findings and limits: Blood richness before therapy tracked richness in tumors resected after neoadjuvant therapy. TCR richness and clonality were higher in tumors than adjacent uninvolved lung. Only a small number of samples underwent TCR sequencing.

Sequences were derived from tumor tissue, sampled after neoadjuvant nivolumab, alone or with ipilimumab, at or shortly before surgery. The genes are TRBV5-4 and TRBJ1-1, with a tentative D call TRBD1 (5 bases). This clonotype originated in an adult with non-small cell lung cancer. The CDR3 loop reads CASSLVGGDTEAFF. The CDR3 region has the DNA TGTGCCAGCAGCTTGGTTGGAGGGGACACTGAAGCTTTCTTT.